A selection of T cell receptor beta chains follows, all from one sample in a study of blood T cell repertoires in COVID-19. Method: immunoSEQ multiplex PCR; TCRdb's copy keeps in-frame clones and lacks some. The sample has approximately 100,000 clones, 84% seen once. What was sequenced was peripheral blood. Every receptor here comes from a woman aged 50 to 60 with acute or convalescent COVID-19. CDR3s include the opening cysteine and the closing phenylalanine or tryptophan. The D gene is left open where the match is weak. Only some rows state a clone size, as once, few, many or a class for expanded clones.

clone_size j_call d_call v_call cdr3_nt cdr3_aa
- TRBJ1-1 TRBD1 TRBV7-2 TGTGCCAGCAGCCCACAAGGACAGGGGGCCACTGAAGCTTTCTTT CASSPQGQGATEAFF
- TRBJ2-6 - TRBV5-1 TGCGCCAGCAGCCAGACACCCTCTGGGGCCAACGTCCTGACTTTC CASSQTPSGANVLTF
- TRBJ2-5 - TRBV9 TGTGCCAGCAGCCCCGGGGGTACGGAAGAGACCCAGTACTTC CASSPGGTEETQYF
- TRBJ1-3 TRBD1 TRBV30 TGTGCCTGGAGTTCAACAGGGGCGGGAAACACCATATATTTT CAWSSTGAGNTIYF
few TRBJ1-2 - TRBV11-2 TGTGCCAGCAACGTAGACGGAGCTTCTAACTATGGCTACACCTTC CASNVDGASNYGYTF
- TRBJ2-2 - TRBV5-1 TGCGCCAGCAGCTCGGGACTCCTTGGCGGGGAGCTGTTTTTT CASSSGLLGGELFF
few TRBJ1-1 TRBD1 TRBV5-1 TGCGCCAGCAGCGGCGGGACAGGACGCTCTGAAGCTTTCTTT CASSGGTGRSEAFF
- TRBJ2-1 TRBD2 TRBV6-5 TGTGCCAGCAGTTCCACATGGCGGGGGGCCAATGAGCAGTTCTTC CASSSTWRGANEQFF
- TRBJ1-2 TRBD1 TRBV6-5 TGTGCCAGCAGAGCCGCTACAGGGGCAGGCTACACCTTC CASRAATGAGYTF
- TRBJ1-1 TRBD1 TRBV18 TGTGCCAGCTCACCGGCGGACAGGGCGAACACTGAAGCTTTCTTT CASSPADRANTEAFF
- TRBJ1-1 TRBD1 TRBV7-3 TGTGCCAGCAGCTTGCAGGGACAGCAGAACACTGAAGCTTTCTTT CASSLQGQQNTEAFF
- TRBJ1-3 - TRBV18 TGTGCCAGCTCACCACCAGCGGGAACAGGAAACACCATATATTTT CASSPPAGTGNTIYF
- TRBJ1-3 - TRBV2 TGTGCCACCCGTTTCAGGGCTGGAAACACCATATATTTT CATRFRAGNTIYF
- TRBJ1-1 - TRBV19 TGTGCCAGTAGTAAACCCGGACAGTTGAACACTGAAGCTTTCTTT CASSKPGQLNTEAFF
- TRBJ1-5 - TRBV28 TGTGCCAGCAGTCAAACAGGGCAGCTCCAGCATTTT CASSQTGQLQHF
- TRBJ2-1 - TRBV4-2 TGTGCCAGCAGCCAGGCGACTGCCCCGCCGTACAATGAGCAGTTCTTC CASSQATAPPYNEQFF
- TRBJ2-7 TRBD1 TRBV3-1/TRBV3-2 TGTGCCAGCAGCCCCACCCGACAGGGATTACACTACGAGCAGTACTTC CASSPTRQGLHYEQYF
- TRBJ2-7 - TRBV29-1 TGCAGCGTTCGGGGGACAGCGAATATTTACGAGCAGTACTTC CSVRGTANIYEQYF
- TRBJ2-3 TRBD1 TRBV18 TGTGCCAGCTCACCTCGAACAGGGGTGGGGGCAGATACGCAGTATTTT CASSPRTGVGADTQYF
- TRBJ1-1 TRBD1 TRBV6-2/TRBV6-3 TGTGCCAGCAGTAAAGGGACAGCTATGAACACTGAAGCTTTCTTT CASSKGTAMNTEAFF
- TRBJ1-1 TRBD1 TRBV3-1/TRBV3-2 TGTGCCAGCAGCCAGAACAGGGGGGGTTCGCCTGAAGCTTTCTTT CASSQNRGGSPEAFF
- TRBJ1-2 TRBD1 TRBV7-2 TGTGCCAGCAGCTTCTGGGACAGGGGGCAAACCGGCTATGGCTACACCTTC CASSFWDRGQTGYGYTF